This section outlines one T cell receptor (beta chain) sequence together with its context. This entry comes from a study of blood T cell repertoires in COVID-19. Germline CDR1 reads LNHDA; CDR2 reads SQIVND (reference sequence). V shed 6 bases and J shed 3 bases, with 17 bases lying between them. This CDR3 spans 15 amino acids. The protocol was immunoSEQ multiplex PCR, while the TCRdb copy is restricted to in-frame clones and leaves out a portion. The data hold under 300,000 clones, with approximately 90% observed a single time. Source material: peripheral blood. The clonotype was recovered from a man aged 30 to 39 who had recovered from COVID-19. The chain couples TRBV19 to TRBJ1-2, with D tentatively TRBD1 (5 bases). The CDR3 loop reads CASSIAGVRDYGYTF. As DNA, the CDR3 is TGTGCCAGTAGCATTGCGGGGGTTCGGGACTATGGCTACACCTTC.